These 6 T cell receptor beta chains came from one sample sequenced in a study of T cells in Graves' hyperthyroidism and ophthalmopathy. The source material, RNA transcripts, was used to amplify TCR beta CDR3 regions. When the TCR CDR3 underwent first-round RT-PCR, the HTBI primer set was used. TCRdb used MiXCR to reprocess the multiplex PCR reads, holding one entry per CDR3 protein. Of fewer than 900,000 distinct CDR3 sequences listed, about 17% are singletons. Input material: blood. These receptors originate from a man between 18 and 29 years old with Graves' hyperthyroidism.

The sample holds many counts of this clonotype. V gene TRBV2 combines with J gene TRBJ2-1; 7 nucleotides match TRBD2. Looked up from germline, CDR1 is SNHLY and CDR2 is FYNNEI. J gave up 8 bases and V 7 bases, and 14 bases lay outside the gene matches. This CDR3 spans 15 amino acids. The chain's CDR3 is CASTKKAGVRDEQFF. CDR3 coding DNA: TGTGCCAGCACTAAAAAGGCGGGAGTAAGAGATGAGCAGTTCTTC.

This clonotype was detected a few times. The chain employs TRBV11-2 and TRBJ2-5; D not resolved. Germline-derived CDR1 and CDR2 are SGHAT and FQNNGV. The length of the CDR3 is 14 residues. V was pared by 2 bases and J by 3 bases, with 10 bases between. CDR3 amino acids: CASSLFPAKETQYF. In DNA form, the CDR3 reads TGTGCCAGCAGCTTATTCCCAGCCAAAGAGACCCAGTACTTC.

This chain links TRBV5-8 with TRBJ2-3; 15 nucleotides match TRBD2. V lost 4 bases and J lost 1; bases outside the gene matches: 4. Looked up from germline, CDR1 is SGHTS and CDR2 is YDEGEE. The CDR3 sequence is 17 residues long. The DNA for the CDR3 is TGTGCCAGCAGCCCGGGACTAGCGGGAGGTGGCACAGATACGCAGTATTTT. This sequence encodes CASSPGLAGGGTDTQYF.

This clonotype was detected many times. V gene TRBV11-2 combines with J gene TRBJ2-3; the match to TRBD2 covers 10 bases. Germline V CDR1 and CDR2: SGHAT, FQNNGV. This CDR3 spans 17 amino acids. The V gene end was trimmed by 2 bases and the J gene end by 5 bases; junction bases not matched to a gene: 10. The CDR3 loop reads CASSLKGSGRAGDTQYF. The CDR3 nucleotides read TGTGCCAGCAGCTTAAAAGGGAGCGGGAGGGCGGGAGATACGCAGTATTTT.

This clonotype came up many times. In DNA form, the CDR3 reads TGTGCCAGCAGCGTAGGACAAATGAACACTGAAGCTTTCTTT. It codes for CASSVGQMNTEAFF. The chain has TRBV9 and TRBJ1-1, with no clear D. V lost 0 bases and J lost 0, with 6 bases in between. The CDR3 runs to 14 residues. Germline V lookup: CDR1 SGDLS, CDR2 YYNGEE. The full variable domain, rest sourced from reference TRBV9 and TRBJ1-1, is DSGVTQTPKHLITATGQRVTLRCSPRSGDLSVYWYQQSLDQGLQFLIQYYNGEERAKGNILERFSAQQFPDLHSELNLSSLELGDSALYFCASSVGQMNTEAFFGQGTRLTVV.

This clonotype was counted at least ten times. The chain uses TRBV28 and TRBJ2-7; TRBD1 might be the D (6 bases). Germline V gene sequence: CDR1 MDHEN, CDR2 SYDVKM. Deletions cut 11 bases from V and 3 bases from J, with 17 bases between. This CDR3 is built from 13 residues. In DNA form, the CDR3 reads TGTGCCGTAAGGGGGTCACATTTCTACGAGCAGTACTTC. Its protein is CAVRGSHFYEQYF. Complete variable domain (other parts from reference TRBV28 and TRBJ2-7): DVKVTQSSRYLVKRTGEKVFLECVQDMDHENMFWYRQDPGLGLRLIYFSYDVKMKEKGDIPEGYSVSREKKERFSLILESASTNQTSMYLCAVRGSHFYEQYFGPGTRLTVT.